The 32 T cell receptor beta chains below all came from one sample that was sequenced in a study of Ad26.COV2.S vaccination and SARS-CoV-2 variants. Here immunoSEQ multiplex PCR was the method, and the copy in TCRdb shows in-frame clones only, minus some. The table lists about 350,000 clones, roughly 94% of them singletons, with 3.5% to 4.5% in the top ten. Sequences were derived from peripheral blood, sampled after recovery from COVID-19. These receptors were collected from a human donor who had recovered from COVID-19.

This chain connects TRBV11-3 to TRBJ2-3, with 8 bases that match TRBD2. The germline V gene has CDR1 SGHNT and CDR2 YENEEA. V dropped 3 bases and J dropped 5; count of bases not matched to a gene: 1. This CDR3 is built from 13 residues. CDR3 coding DNA: TGTGCCAGCAGCTTTGCGGGGGGAGATACGCAGTATTTT. Amino acid sequence: CASSFAGGDTQYF.

This clone occurred once. This sequence joins TRBV6-6 and TRBJ1-2; TRBD1 aligns across 7 bases. The CDR3 runs to 18 residues. Germline V CDR1 and CDR2: MNHNY, SVGAGI (reference sequence). J was trimmed by 5 bases and V by 5 bases; bases with no gene match: 20. Written as DNA, the CDR3 is TGTGCCAGCAGTCGAAGCTCTGGGACAGCCCCGTTGATATATGGCTACACCTTC. It yields the protein CASSRSSGTAPLIYGYTF.

This clone was counted a few times. DNA for the CDR3: TGCGCCAGCAGCTTGGATCCGCAAAAGACTGGTGGCTACACCTTC. It is translated as CASSLDPQKTGGYTF. The chain employs TRBV5-1 and TRBJ1-2; D is unresolved. Trimming shortened V by 0 bases and J by 7 bases, and 16 bases separated the two germline ends. CDR3 length equals 15 residues. Germline V gene sequence: CDR1 SGHRS, CDR2 YFSETQ.

The V gene is TRBV24-1, the J gene TRBJ2-3; D might be TRBD1 (5 bases). The length of the CDR3 is 13 residues. CDR1 KGHDR and CDR2 SFDVKD come from the germline V gene. Trimming pared 4 bases from V and 5 bases from J, leaving 9 bases between. CDR3 loop: CATSDGHVDTQYF. For the CDR3, the DNA is TGTGCCACCAGTGACGGACACGTAGATACGCAGTATTTT.

This clone has a single count. The rearrangement uses TRBV6-6 and TRBJ2-7; no clear D gene. This CDR3 is built from 14 residues. V lost 6 bases and J 7 bases, leaving 19 bases between the germline ends. The germline gives CDR1 MNHNY, CDR2 SVGAGI (reference sequence). The CDR3 reads CASRPSRGLVEQYF. The CDR3 DNA follows: TGTGCCAGCAGGCCGTCCCGCGGCCTTGTAGAGCAGTACTTC.

This chain connects TRBV10-3 to TRBJ1-1; D is perhaps TRBD1 (5 bases). Germline V gene lookup returns CDR1 ENHRY and CDR2 SYGVKD. The CDR3 spans 15 residues. Trimming pared 4 bases from V and 0 bases from J, leaving 12 bases between. The CDR3 sequence is CAISGAGRLNTEAFF. The CDR3 nucleotides are TGTGCCATCAGTGGGGCAGGGCGTCTGAACACTGAAGCTTTCTTT.

This chain joins TRBV27 and TRBJ2-7; maybe TRBD1 (6 bases). The V and J ends lost 2 bases and 5 bases respectively, with 10 bases between them. The germline CDR1 and CDR2 sequences are MNHEY and SMNVEV (reference sequence). The CDR3 length is 13 residues. The CDR3 sequence: CASSLRGTHEQYF. DNA for the CDR3: TGTGCCAGCAGTTTAAGGGGGACACACGAGCAGTACTTC.

The gene calls are TRBV2 and TRBJ2-7, with D perhaps matching TRBD2 (5 bases). This CDR3 has 14 amino acids. V was cut by 7 bases and J by 5 bases, with 18 bases left in between. Germline CDR1 reads SNHLY; CDR2 reads FYNNEI. The CDR3 sequence is CASNGGGRVNEQYF. In nucleotides, the CDR3 is TGTGCCAGCAATGGAGGAGGAAGGGTCAACGAGCAGTACTTC. Supplemented by reference TRBV2 and TRBJ2-7, the full variable domain reads EPEVTQTPSHQVTQMGQEVILRCVPISNHLYFYWYRQILGQKVEFLVSFYNNEISEKSEIFDDQFSVERPDGSNFTLKIRSTKLEDSAMYFCASNGGGRVNEQYFGPGTRLTVT.

Concerning this clone: This sample also contains other DNA sequences that code for the same CDR3. This chain joins TRBV11-2 and TRBJ1-1; D not resolved. This CDR3 is 13 amino acids long. CDR1 is SGHAT, CDR2 FQNNGV, per germline. Trimming took 1 base from V and 4 from J, leaving 7 bases between them. The CDR3 DNA reads as TGTGCCAGCAGCTTAGGGTCGGGCACTGAAGCTTTCTTT. Its protein product is CASSLGSGTEAFF.

The chain is built from TRBV19 and TRBJ1-2; D not certain. The germline V gene encodes CDR1 LNHDA and CDR2 SQIVND (reference sequence). The ends were cut back, 1 base at V and 5 bases at J, with 14 bases in the middle. This CDR3 contains 15 residues. Here the CDR3 reads CASSIASGGMYGYTF. The CDR3 nucleotides read TGTGCCAGTAGTATAGCCAGTGGCGGGATGTATGGCTACACCTTC.

The DNA of the CDR3 is TGTGCCAGCAACAGTGGGAACACTGAAGCTTTCTTT. The encoded protein is CASNSGNTEAFF. V usage is TRBV27 and J usage is TRBJ1-1; D gene unclear. The CDR3 is made up of 12 amino acids. Looked up from germline, CDR1 is MNHEY and CDR2 is SMNVEV (reference sequence). V lost 7 bases, J lost 1 base, and 7 bases lay in between.

V and J are TRBV19 and TRBJ2-1; TRBD1 is a possible D gene (7 bases). Deletions cut 7 bases from V and 2 bases from J, with 18 bases between. Germline CDR1 reads LNHDA; CDR2 reads SQIVND (reference sequence). The CDR3 length is 16 residues. Written as DNA, the CDR3 is TGTGCCAGTAAGGGTCAGGGGGGTAACGCCTACAATGAGCAGTTCTTC. Translating gives CASKGQGGNAYNEQFF.

The rearrangement joins TRBV5-4 to TRBJ2-3, with D perhaps TRBD1 (6 bases). Germline V lookup: CDR1 SGHNT, CDR2 YYREEE (reference sequence). The CDR3 totals 14 residues. The germline V and J ends were trimmed by 6 bases and 2 bases, with 13 bases remaining between them. CDR3 loop: CASNTRGYTDTQYF. The CDR3 DNA sequence: TGTGCCAGCAATACCAGGGGATACACAGATACGCAGTATTTT. The full variable domain, its missing parts supplied by reference TRBV5-4 and TRBJ2-3, is ETGVTQSPTHLIKTRGQQVTLRCSSQSGHNTVSWYQQALGQGPQFIFQYYREEENGRGNFPPRFSGLQFPNYSSELNVNALELDDSALYLCASNTRGYTDTQYFGPGTRLTVL.

Many counts were recorded for this clone. The CDR3 loop is CASSFQGSYGYTF. In nucleotides, the CDR3 is TGTGCCAGCAGTTTCCAGGGAAGCTATGGCTACACCTTC. J is TRBJ1-2 and V is TRBV28, with D tentatively TRBD1 (5 bases). V shed 3 bases and J shed 4 bases, with 9 bases lying between them. Germline CDR1 MDHEN, CDR2 SYDVKM. The CDR3 is 13 residues long.

The chain links TRBV20-1 to TRBJ1-1; D not resolved. From germline, CDR1 is DFQATT and CDR2 SNEGSKA (reference sequence). The V end lost 6 bases, the J end lost 4 bases, and 9 bases lay between the germline ends. The CDR3 is 11 residues long. The CDR3 here is CSAPGGTEAFF. The DNA of the CDR3 is TGCAGTGCCCCCGGAGGCACTGAAGCTTTCTTT.

The chain links TRBV13 to TRBJ2-7, with 9 bases fitting TRBD1. Germline V gene lookup returns CDR1 PRHDT and CDR2 FYEKMQ (reference sequence). V lost 4 bases, J lost 1 base, and 5 bases stayed unmatched. This CDR3 has 15 amino acids. The CDR3 DNA is TGTGCCAGCAGCTCTCGGGACAGGGCTTCCTACGAGCAGTACTTC. Its translation: CASSSRDRASYEQYF.

Only one count was recorded for this clone. CDR3 protein: CASSPLINSPLHF. The CDR3 bases are TGTGCCAGCAGTCCCCTGATTAATTCACCCCTCCACTTT. The chain employs TRBV28 and TRBJ1-6, with D uncertain. The germline V gene has CDR1 MDHEN and CDR2 SYDVKM. Trimming removed 5 bases at V and 6 bases at J, with 8 bases between. The CDR3 loop spans 13 amino acids.

The chain couples TRBV12-3 or TRBV12-4 to TRBJ1-5; no clear D gene. The CDR3 consists of 13 residues. The V end lost 6 bases, the J end lost 11 bases, and 17 bases lay between the germline ends. The CDR3 DNA follows: TGTGCCAGCAGGCTGAGCCGGGGTGGGGCCCAGCATTTT. Residues: CASRLSRGGAQHF.

The chain employs TRBV19 and TRBJ2-7, with 14 bases identical to TRBD2. The CDR3 spans 15 residues. V shed 5 bases, J shed 4 bases, and the junction held 4 bases outside the gene matches. The germline V gene has CDR1 LNHDA and CDR2 SQIVND (reference sequence). CDR3 DNA: TGTGCCAGTAGTCTCGGACTAGCGGGGGGTTACGAGCAGTACTTC. Its protein product is CASSLGLAGGYEQYF.

The chain links TRBV4-2 to TRBJ2-5, with D perhaps given as TRBD1 or TRBD2 (6 bases each). Trimming took 0 bases from V and 4 from J, leaving 18 bases between them. Per germline, CDR1 LGHNA and CDR2 YNFKEQ. The CDR3 loop spans 17 amino acids. CDR3 bases: TGTGCCAGCAGCCAAGACTGGGACTGGGGGCGCGGAGAGACCCAGTACTTC. It specifies CASSQDWDWGRGETQYF.

J is TRBJ2-7 and V is TRBV28; the match to TRBD1 covers 8 bases. The ends lost 2 bases at V and 2 bases at J; junction bases unmatched: 5. Germline loops: CDR1 MDHEN, CDR2 SYDVKM. The CDR3 consists of 15 residues. This CDR3 is CASSLRQGTTYEQYF. DNA of the CDR3: TGTGCCAGCAGTTTACGACAGGGGACAACCTACGAGCAGTACTTC.

This clone came up once. V gene TRBV20-1 combines with J gene TRBJ2-1; TRBD2 matches at 8 bases. The CDR3 is made up of 15 amino acids. Germline CDR1 and CDR2: DFQATT and SNEGSKA (reference sequence). V lost 3 bases and J lost 0; bases outside the gene matches: 4. The CDR3, as DNA: TGCAGTGCTAGTAGCGGGGCCCGCTCCTACAATGAGCAGTTCTTC. Translation: CSASSGARSYNEQFF.

The rearrangement joins TRBV28 to TRBJ1-1, with a tentative D call TRBD1 (5 bases). Germline loops: CDR1 MDHEN, CDR2 SYDVKM. The length of the CDR3 is 15 residues. Trimming pared 6 bases from V and 5 bases from J, leaving 19 bases between. CDR3 amino acids: CASSWPGVGGTEAFF. DNA of the CDR3: TGTGCCAGCAGCTGGCCGGGGGTAGGCGGGACTGAAGCTTTCTTT.

This clone was seen only once. The chain is built from TRBV6-2 or TRBV6-3 and TRBJ1-2; 8 positions match TRBD1. Germline V lookup: CDR1 MNHEY, CDR2 SVGEGT. The CDR3 runs to 17 residues. Losses at the gene ends were 0 bases for V and 3 bases for J; bases not matched to a gene: 9. CDR3 sequence (DNA): TGTGCCAGCAGTTACTCTGGACAGGGTAGGAGGGACTATGGCTACACCTTC. Translating gives CASSYSGQGRRDYGYTF.

The V call is TRBV7-6, the J call TRBJ2-7; D is uncertain. Looked up from germline, CDR1 is SGHVS and CDR2 is FNYEAQ. The CDR3 has 18 amino acids. Trimming removed 5 bases at V and 2 bases at J, with 25 bases between. The CDR3 protein is CASSPDFVESQSPYEQYF. CDR3 in DNA: TGTGCCAGCAGCCCCGACTTCGTGGAGAGCCAGTCTCCCTACGAGCAGTACTTC. Full variable domain (rest looked up from reference TRBV7-6 and TRBJ2-7): GAGVSQSPRYKVTKRGQDVALRCDPISGHVSLYWYRQALGQGPEFLTYFNYEAQQDKSGLPNDRFSAERPEGSISTLTIQRTEQRDSAMYRCASSPDFVESQSPYEQYFGPGTRLTVT.

V is TRBV10-2 and J is TRBJ2-5, with a tentative D call TRBD1 (5 bases). The germline V gene encodes CDR1 WSHSY and CDR2 SAAADI. Deletions cut 4 bases from V and 5 bases from J, with 11 bases between. The CDR3 spans 13 residues. CDR3 sequence: CASSVGVAETQYF. In DNA form, the CDR3 reads TGCGCCAGCAGTGTAGGGGTCGCGGAGACCCAGTACTTC.

Here the CDR3 reads CASSLSAESFYNEQFF. CDR3 DNA sequence: TGTGCCAGCAGTTTATCGGCGGAGTCCTTCTACAATGAGCAGTTCTTC. This rearrangement joins TRBV27 to TRBJ2-1; no clear D gene. Per the germline V gene, CDR1 is MNHEY and CDR2 is SMNVEV (reference sequence). The length of the CDR3 is 16 residues. V lost 0 bases and J lost 3, with 12 bases in between.

The rearrangement uses TRBV14 and TRBJ1-3, with a weak D call TRBD1 (5 bases). The V gene lost 4 bases and the J gene lost 7 bases, with 20 bases spanning the gap. The germline V gene has CDR1 SGHDN and CDR2 FVKESK. This CDR3 has 16 residues. The CDR3 region is CASSPDSGRRWNTIYF. The CDR3 DNA follows: TGTGCCAGCAGCCCCGATTCGGGACGAAGGTGGAACACCATATATTTT.

V and J are TRBV6-1 and TRBJ1-2, with TRBD1 matching over 7 bases. V was pared by 3 bases and J by 1 base, with 8 bases of the junction left unmatched. CDR1 is MNHNS and CDR2 is SASEGT in the germline V gene. The CDR3 loop spans 16 amino acids. CDR3 sequence: CASSDFDRAGNYGYTF. CDR3 nucleotides: TGTGCCAGCAGTGATTTCGACAGGGCCGGTAACTATGGCTACACCTTC.

The CDR3 sequence is CASSLVRTGGTEAFF. The CDR3 bases are TGTGCCAGCAGCTTAGTTAGGACAGGGGGGACTGAAGCTTTCTTT. The gene calls are TRBV11-2 and TRBJ1-1, with 10 bases matching TRBD1. The trim removed 1 base at V and 5 bases at J, leaving 4 bases unmatched. CDR3 length: 15 amino acids. The V gene's germline CDR1 is SGHAT and CDR2 FQNNGV.

The rearrangement uses TRBV24-1 and TRBJ2-3, with D maybe TRBD2 (5 bases). CDR1 and CDR2 (germline): KGHDR, SFDVKD. The CDR3 has 12 amino acids. V lost 9 bases and J lost 0, with 6 bases in between. The CDR3 bases are TGTGCCACCGCGGGTAGCACAGATACGCAGTATTTT. Amino acids: CATAGSTDTQYF.

This chain connects TRBV12-3 or TRBV12-4 to TRBJ2-1; D gene uncertain. The CDR3 is 13 residues long. V gave up 4 bases and J gave up 6 bases, with 10 bases separating them. The CDR3 loop reads CASSSARGNEQFF. Here the CDR3 DNA reads TGTGCCAGCAGTTCTGCCCGAGGCAATGAGCAGTTCTTC.